The rows below give T cell receptor beta chains drawn from one sample of a study of control samples from healthy donors and cancer patients. Only in-frame clones appear in the TCRdb table, and some are missing; sequencing was by immunoSEQ multiplex PCR. The top ten clones hold approximately 2.2% of a sample with 100,000 to 150,000 clones, about 92% of them seen once. The sequencing sample was made of blood. The source of these receptors is a woman aged 45-59 years in good health. Each CDR3 is given with its conserved first and last residue. Clone size is stated in some rows and not others, as once, few, many or a class when expanded.

>TRBV7-8|.
CASSLASRTEDQPQHF
>TRBV6-5|.
CASIRDSTYEQYF
>TRBV29-1|.
CSVVGGGGTEAFF
>TRBV5-1|.
CASSLSASGRINEQFF
>TRBV28|.
CASSLQYAEAFF
>TRBV2|.
CATKNAIGRRGLPYEQYF
>TRBV11-2|once
CASSLVIGRTDTQYF
>TRBV12-3/TRBV12-4|.
CASSLSGIDTQYF
>TRBV19|.
CASSTYGTGRNQPQHF
>TRBV6-6|.
CASSYVGNEQFF
>TRBV15|.
CATSRAGLVRPNTEAFF
>TRBV5-6|.
CASSLDVGGGNYGYTF
>TRBV27|.
CASSFFLARLNEQFF
>TRBV11-2|.
CASSSRGALIDTQYF
>TRBV12-3/TRBV12-4|.
CASSPSGVRYTF
>TRBV27|.
CASRFQGLPYEQYF
>TRBV4-2|.
CASSQDLRQGARNEQFF
>TRBV27|.
CASSPRGGNTIYF